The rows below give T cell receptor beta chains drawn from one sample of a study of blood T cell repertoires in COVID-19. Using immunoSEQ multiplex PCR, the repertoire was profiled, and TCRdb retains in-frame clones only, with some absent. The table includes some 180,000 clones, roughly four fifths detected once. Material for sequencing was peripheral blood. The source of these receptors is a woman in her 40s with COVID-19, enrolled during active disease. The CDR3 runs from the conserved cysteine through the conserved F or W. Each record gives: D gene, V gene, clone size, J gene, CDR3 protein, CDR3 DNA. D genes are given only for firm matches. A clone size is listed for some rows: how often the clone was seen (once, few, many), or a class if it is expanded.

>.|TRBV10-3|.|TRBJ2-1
CAISDSASYNEQFF
TGTGCCATCAGTGACAGTGCCTCCTACAATGAGCAGTTCTTC
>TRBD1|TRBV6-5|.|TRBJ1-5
CASRRTGYQPQHF
TGTGCCAGCAGGCGGACAGGGTATCAGCCCCAGCATTTT
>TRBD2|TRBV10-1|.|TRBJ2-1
CASSPSGSSNEQFF
TGCGCCAGCTCTCCTAGCGGGAGTTCTAATGAGCAGTTCTTC
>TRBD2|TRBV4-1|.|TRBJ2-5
CASRGGPGETQYF
TGCGCCAGCAGGGGAGGGCCGGGAGAGACCCAGTACTTC
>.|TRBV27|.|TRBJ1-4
CASSFSGWGEKLFF
TGTGCCAGCAGTTTTTCGGGATGGGGTGAAAAACTGTTTTTT
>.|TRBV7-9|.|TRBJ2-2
CASSLVAGNTGELFF
TGTGCCAGCAGCTTAGTCGCAGGAAACACCGGGGAGCTGTTTTTT
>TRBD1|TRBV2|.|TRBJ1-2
CASRGQGYGYTF
TGTGCCAGCAGAGGACAGGGGTATGGCTACACCTTC
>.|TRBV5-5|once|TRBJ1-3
CASSFSPGAGNTIYF
TGTGCCAGCAGCTTCTCGCCAGGGGCTGGAAACACCATATATTTT
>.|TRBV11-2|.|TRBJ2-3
CASSLNILDTQYF
TGTGCCAGCAGCTTAAACATTCTAGATACGCAGTATTTT
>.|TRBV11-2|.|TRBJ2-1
CASSTDQLPFNEQFF
TGTGCCAGCAGCACCGACCAACTACCCTTCAATGAGCAGTTCTTC
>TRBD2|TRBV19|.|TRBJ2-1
CASSSRAGEYNEQFF
TGTGCCAGTAGTTCCCGGGCGGGGGAATACAATGAGCAGTTCTTC
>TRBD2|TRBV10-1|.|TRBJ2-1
CASSESTSGTQFF
TGCGCCAGCAGTGAGTCGACTAGCGGGACGCAGTTCTTC
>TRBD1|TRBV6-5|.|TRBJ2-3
CASSQTGAGTDTQYF
TGTGCCAGCAGCCAGACAGGGGCTGGGACAGATACGCAGTATTTT
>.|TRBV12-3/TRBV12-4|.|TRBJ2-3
CASSPSTDTQYF
TGTGCCAGCAGTCCGAGCACAGATACGCAGTATTTT
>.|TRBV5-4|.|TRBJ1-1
CASSPQGTTLNTEAFF
TGTGCCAGCAGCCCCCAGGGGACAACTCTGAACACTGAAGCTTTCTTT
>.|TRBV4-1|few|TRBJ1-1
CASSQDRRNTEAFF
TGCGCCAGCAGCCAAGATCGGAGGAACACTGAAGCTTTCTTT
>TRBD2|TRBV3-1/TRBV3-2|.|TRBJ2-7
CASAGLAGAYEQYF
TGTGCCAGCGCAGGACTAGCAGGGGCCTACGAGCAGTACTTC
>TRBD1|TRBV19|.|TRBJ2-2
CASRQGNTGELFF
TGTGCCAGCCGACAGGGTAACACCGGGGAGCTGTTTTTT
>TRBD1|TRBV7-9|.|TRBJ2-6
CASSLPGQSSGANVLTF
TGTGCCAGCAGCTTACCGGGACAGAGCTCTGGGGCCAACGTCCTGACTTTC
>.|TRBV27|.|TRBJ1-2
CASSLSRLRDYGYTF
TGTGCCAGCAGTTTATCTCGGTTGAGGGACTATGGCTACACCTTC
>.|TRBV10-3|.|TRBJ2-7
CAISDPGKDEQYF
TGTGCCATCAGTGACCCGGGTAAGGACGAGCAGTACTTC
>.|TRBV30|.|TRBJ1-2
CAWISHLSGDYGYTF
TGTGCCTGGATATCCCACCTCAGCGGGGACTATGGCTACACCTTC
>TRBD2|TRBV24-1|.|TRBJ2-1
CATSEVTSGRAHEQFF
TGTGCCACCAGTGAGGTGACTAGCGGGAGGGCGCATGAGCAGTTCTTC
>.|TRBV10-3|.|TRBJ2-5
CAIMKGGESKTQYF
TGTGCCATCATGAAAGGGGGGGAGTCGAAGACCCAGTACTTC
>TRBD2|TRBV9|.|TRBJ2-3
CASSVGIAGGRDTQYF
TGTGCCAGCAGCGTAGGGATAGCGGGGGGCCGGGATACGCAGTATTTT
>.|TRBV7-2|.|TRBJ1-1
CASSPRFQGSGAFF
TGTGCCAGCAGCCCGAGATTTCAGGGTTCGGGTGCTTTCTTT
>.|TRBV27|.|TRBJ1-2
CASSPHGQGYGYTF
TGTGCCAGCAGTCCACATGGGCAGGGCTATGGCTACACCTTC
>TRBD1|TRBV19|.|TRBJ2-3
CASSTGRQGAGSDTQYF
TGTGCCAGTAGTACCGGCCGCCAGGGGGCAGGATCAGATACGCAGTATTTT
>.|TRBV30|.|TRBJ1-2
CAWSGRGGGGYGYTF
TGTGCCTGGAGTGGCCGGGGAGGCGGTGGCTATGGCTACACCTTC
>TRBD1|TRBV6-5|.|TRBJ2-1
CASSPDRGPYNEQFF
TGTGCCAGCAGTCCGGACAGGGGTCCCTACAATGAGCAGTTCTTC
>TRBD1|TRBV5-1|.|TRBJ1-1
CASRRQGQSGTEAFF
TGCGCCAGCCGAAGACAGGGACAGTCCGGGACTGAAGCTTTCTTT
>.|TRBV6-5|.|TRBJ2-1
CASSYSIGSRDAEQFF
TGTGCCAGCAGTTACTCGATAGGATCCCGGGATGCTGAGCAGTTCTTC
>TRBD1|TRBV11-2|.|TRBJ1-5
CASSPDRGNQPQHF
TGTGCCAGCAGCCCAGACAGGGGCAATCAGCCCCAGCATTTT
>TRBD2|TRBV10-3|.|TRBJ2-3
CAISVGGADTQYF
TGTGCCATCAGTGTCGGGGGGGCCGATACGCAGTATTTT
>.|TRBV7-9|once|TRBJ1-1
CASSLSSGEAFF
TGTGCCAGCAGCTTGAGTTCGGGTGAAGCTTTCTTT
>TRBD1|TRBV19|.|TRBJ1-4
CASSIPGQLNEKLFF
TGTGCCAGTAGTATACCGGGACAGCTCAATGAAAAACTGTTTTTT
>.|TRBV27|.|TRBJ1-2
CASGPAPGYTF
TGTGCCAGCGGCCCCGCCCCAGGCTACACCTTC
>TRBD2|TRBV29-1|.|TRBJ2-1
CSTSGALNEQFF
TGCAGCACCAGCGGGGCTTTGAATGAGCAGTTCTTC
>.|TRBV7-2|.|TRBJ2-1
CASSLGGNQYNEQFF
TGTGCCAGCAGCTTAGGAGGGAACCAATACAATGAGCAGTTCTTC
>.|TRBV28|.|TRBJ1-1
CASQDDVQGLNEAFF
TGTGCCAGCCAGGACGATGTTCAGGGACTCAATGAAGCTTTCTTT
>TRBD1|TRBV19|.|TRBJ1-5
CASSIGGGTDNQPQHF
TGTGCCAGTAGTATTGGTGGCGGGACAGACAATCAGCCCCAGCATTTT
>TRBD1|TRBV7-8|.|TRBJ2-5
CASSSTGESVPSVTQYF
TGTGCCAGCAGCTCGACAGGGGAGAGTGTGCCTAGCGTGACCCAGTACTTC
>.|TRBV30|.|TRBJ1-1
CAWSKGGREAFF
TGTGCCTGGAGTAAGGGGGGGAGGGAAGCTTTCTTT
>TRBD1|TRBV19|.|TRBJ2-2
CASIENRGLTGELFF
TGTGCCAGTATCGAAAACAGGGGGCTCACCGGGGAGCTGTTTTTT
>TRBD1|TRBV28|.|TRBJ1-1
CASWDRGLNTEAFF
TGTGCCAGCTGGGACAGGGGGCTGAACACTGAAGCTTTCTTT
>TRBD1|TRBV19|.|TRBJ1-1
CASNTGTLGTGWDTEAFF
TGTGCCAGTAACACCGGGACACTCGGGACAGGGTGGGACACTGAAGCTTTCTTT
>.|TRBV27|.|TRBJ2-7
CASSSYPVHEQYF
TGTGCCAGCAGTTCCTACCCCGTCCACGAGCAGTACTTC
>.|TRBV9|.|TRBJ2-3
CASSLGQVSTDTQYF
TGTGCCAGCAGTTTAGGCCAGGTGAGCACAGATACGCAGTATTTT
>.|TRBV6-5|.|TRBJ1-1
CASSYIARGGTEAFF
TGTGCCAGCAGTTACATTGCTAGGGGCGGCACTGAAGCTTTCTTT
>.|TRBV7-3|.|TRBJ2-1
CASSLTRNEQFF
TGTGCCAGCAGCTTAACTCGCAATGAGCAGTTCTTC
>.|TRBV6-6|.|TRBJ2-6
CASSPRSLPIPGANVLTF
TGTGCCAGCAGTCCGAGGAGTCTGCCCATCCCTGGGGCCAACGTCCTGACTTTC
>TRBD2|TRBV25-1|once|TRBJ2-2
CASSESPGLARNTGELFF
TGTGCCAGCAGTGAATCACCGGGACTAGCGAGGAACACCGGGGAGCTGTTTTTT
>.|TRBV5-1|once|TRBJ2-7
CASSLSGATYEQYF
TGCGCCAGCAGCTTGTCAGGGGCGACCTACGAGCAGTACTTC
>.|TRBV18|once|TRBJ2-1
CASSPPAGNEQFF
TGTGCCAGCTCACCACCCGCAGGCAATGAGCAGTTCTTC
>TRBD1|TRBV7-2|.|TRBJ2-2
CASSIKQGATGELFF
TGTGCCAGCAGCATAAAACAGGGGGCCACCGGGGAGCTGTTTTTT
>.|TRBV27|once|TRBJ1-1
CASSVPGVEAFF
TGTGCCAGCAGCGTCCCGGGAGTTGAAGCTTTCTTT
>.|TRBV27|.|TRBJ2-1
CASSFWGDNEQFF
TGTGCCAGCAGTTTCTGGGGGGACAATGAGCAGTTCTTC